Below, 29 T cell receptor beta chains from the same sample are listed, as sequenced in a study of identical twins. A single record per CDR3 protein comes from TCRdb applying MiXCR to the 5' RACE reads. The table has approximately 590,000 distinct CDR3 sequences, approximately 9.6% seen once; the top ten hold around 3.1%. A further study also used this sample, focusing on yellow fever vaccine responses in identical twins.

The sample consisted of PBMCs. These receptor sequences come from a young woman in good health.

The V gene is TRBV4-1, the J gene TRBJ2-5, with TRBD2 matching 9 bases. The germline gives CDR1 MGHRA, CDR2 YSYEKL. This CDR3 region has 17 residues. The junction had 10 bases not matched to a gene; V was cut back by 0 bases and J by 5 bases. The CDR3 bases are TGCGCCAGCAGCCAAGATCTTCGTGGCGGGAGGGGCGAGACCCAGTACTTC. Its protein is CASSQDLRGGRGETQYF.

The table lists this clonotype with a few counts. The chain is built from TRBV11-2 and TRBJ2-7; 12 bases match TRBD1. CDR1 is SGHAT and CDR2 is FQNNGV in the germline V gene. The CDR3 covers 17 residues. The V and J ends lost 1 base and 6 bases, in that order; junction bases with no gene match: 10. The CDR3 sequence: CASSLGPGQGAIGEQYF. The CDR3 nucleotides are TGTGCCAGCAGCTTAGGACCGGGACAGGGGGCGATAGGCGAGCAGTACTTC.

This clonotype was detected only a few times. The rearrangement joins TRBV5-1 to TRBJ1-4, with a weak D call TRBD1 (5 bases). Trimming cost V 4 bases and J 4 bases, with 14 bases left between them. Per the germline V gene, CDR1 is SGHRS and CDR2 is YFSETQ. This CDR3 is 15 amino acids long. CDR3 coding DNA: TGCGCCAGCAGCATGACCGGGGCTCTTAATGAAAAACTGTTTTTT. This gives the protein CASSMTGALNEKLFF.

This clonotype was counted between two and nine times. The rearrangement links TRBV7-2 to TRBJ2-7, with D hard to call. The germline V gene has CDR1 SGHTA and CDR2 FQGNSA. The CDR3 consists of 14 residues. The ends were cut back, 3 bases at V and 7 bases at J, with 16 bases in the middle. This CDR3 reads CASSFNVGTGEQYF. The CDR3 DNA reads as TGTGCCAGCAGCTTCAATGTCGGAACCGGGGAGCAGTACTTC.

The chain's CDR3 is CASSSYSASTDTQYF. Written as DNA, the CDR3 is TGCGCCAGCTCCAGTTACTCAGCTAGCACAGATACGCAGTATTTT. The genes are TRBV5-1 and TRBJ2-3; no clear D. Germline CDR1 reads SGHRS; CDR2 reads YFSETQ. Between the trimmed V and J ends, which lost 7 bases and 0 bases, there was a span of 15 bases. The CDR3 has 15 amino acids.

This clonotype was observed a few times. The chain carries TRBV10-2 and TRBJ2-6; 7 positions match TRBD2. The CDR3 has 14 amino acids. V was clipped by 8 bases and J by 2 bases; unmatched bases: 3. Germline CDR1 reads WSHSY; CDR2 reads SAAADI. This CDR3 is CASAGLAGANVLTF. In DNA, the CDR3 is TGCGCCAGCGCAGGACTAGCTGGGGCCAACGTCCTGACTTTC.

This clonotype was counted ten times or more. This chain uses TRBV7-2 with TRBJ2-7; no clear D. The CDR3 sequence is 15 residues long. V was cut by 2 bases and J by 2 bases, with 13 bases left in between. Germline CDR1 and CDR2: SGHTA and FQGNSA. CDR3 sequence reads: CASSLSMDGTYEQYF. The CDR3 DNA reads TGTGCCAGCAGCTTAAGCATGGACGGAACCTACGAGCAGTACTTC.

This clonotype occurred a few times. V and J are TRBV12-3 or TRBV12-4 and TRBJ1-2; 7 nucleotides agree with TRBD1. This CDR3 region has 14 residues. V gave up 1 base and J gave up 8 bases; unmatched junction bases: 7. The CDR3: CASSLGRGSRGYTF. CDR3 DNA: TGTGCCAGCAGTTTAGGCAGGGGGAGTCGCGGCTACACCTTC.

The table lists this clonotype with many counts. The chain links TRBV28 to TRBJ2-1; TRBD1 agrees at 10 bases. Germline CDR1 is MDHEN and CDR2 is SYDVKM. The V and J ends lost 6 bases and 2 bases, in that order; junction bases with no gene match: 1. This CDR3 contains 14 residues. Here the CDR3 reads CASRGQGTYNEQFF. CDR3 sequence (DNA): TGTGCCAGCAGGGGACAGGGGACCTACAATGAGCAGTTCTTC.

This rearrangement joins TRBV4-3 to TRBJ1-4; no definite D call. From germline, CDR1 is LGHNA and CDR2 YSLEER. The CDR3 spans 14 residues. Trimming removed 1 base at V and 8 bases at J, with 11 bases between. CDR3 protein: CASSQVKGGEKLFF. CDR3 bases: TGCGCCAGCAGCCAAGTGAAGGGTGGGGAAAAACTGTTTTTT.

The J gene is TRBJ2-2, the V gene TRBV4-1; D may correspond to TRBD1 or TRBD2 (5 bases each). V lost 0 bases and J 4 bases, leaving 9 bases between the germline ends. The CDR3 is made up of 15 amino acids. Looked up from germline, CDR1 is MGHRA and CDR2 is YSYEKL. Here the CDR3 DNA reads TGCGCCAGCAGCCAAGAGTCGGGGACCACCGGGGAGCTGTTTTTT. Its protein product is CASSQESGTTGELFF.

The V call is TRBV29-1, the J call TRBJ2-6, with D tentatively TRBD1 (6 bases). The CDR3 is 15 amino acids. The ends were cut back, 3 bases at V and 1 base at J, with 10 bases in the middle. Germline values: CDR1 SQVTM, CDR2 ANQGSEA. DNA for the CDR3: TGCAGCGTTGAGGGGCAGGGGTCTGGGGCCAACGTCCTGACTTTC. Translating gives CSVEGQGSGANVLTF.

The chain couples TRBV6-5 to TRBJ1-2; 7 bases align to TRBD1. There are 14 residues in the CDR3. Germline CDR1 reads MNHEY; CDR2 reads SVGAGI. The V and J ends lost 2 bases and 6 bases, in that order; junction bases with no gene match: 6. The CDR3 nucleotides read TGTGCCAGCAGTTACCTAGCCGGGACAGATGGCTACACCTTC. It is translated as CASSYLAGTDGYTF.

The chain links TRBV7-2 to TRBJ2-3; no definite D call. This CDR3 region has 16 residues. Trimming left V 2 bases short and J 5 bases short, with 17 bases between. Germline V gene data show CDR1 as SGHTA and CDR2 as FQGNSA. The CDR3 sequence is CASSLMITPQVDTQYF. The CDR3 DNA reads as TGTGCCAGCAGCTTAATGATCACCCCCCAGGTAGATACGCAGTATTTT.

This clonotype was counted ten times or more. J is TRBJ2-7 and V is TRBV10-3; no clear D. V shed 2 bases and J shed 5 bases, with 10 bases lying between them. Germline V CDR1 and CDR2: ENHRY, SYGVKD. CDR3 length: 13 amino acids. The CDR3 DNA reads TGTGCCATCAGTGAGGTTCTCCGCGACGAGCAGTACTTC. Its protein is CAISEVLRDEQYF.

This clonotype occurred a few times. CDR3 in DNA: TGTGCCTGGAGCCTGCGATCGCGGGAGACCCAGTACTTC. Protein product: CAWSLRSRETQYF. The chain couples TRBV30 to TRBJ2-5; no clear D. Trimming removed 3 bases at V and 5 bases at J, with 13 bases between. The CDR3 runs 13 residues. The germline gives CDR1 GTSNPN, CDR2 SVGIG (reference sequence).

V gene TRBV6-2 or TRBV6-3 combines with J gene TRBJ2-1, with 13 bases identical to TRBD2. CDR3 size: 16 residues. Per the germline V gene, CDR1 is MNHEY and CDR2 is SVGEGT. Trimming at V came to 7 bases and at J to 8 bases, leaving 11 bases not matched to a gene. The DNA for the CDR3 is TGTGCCAGCACCGACCGGACTAGCGGGAGAGGATATGAGCAGTTCTTC. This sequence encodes CASTDRTSGRGYEQFF.

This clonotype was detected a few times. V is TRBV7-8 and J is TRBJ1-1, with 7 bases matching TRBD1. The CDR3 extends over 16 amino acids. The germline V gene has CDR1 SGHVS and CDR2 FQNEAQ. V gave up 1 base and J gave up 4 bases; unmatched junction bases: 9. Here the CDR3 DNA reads TGTGCCAGCAGCTTAGTTCCCAGACAGGGACCCACTGAAGCTTTCTTT. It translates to CASSLVPRQGPTEAFF.

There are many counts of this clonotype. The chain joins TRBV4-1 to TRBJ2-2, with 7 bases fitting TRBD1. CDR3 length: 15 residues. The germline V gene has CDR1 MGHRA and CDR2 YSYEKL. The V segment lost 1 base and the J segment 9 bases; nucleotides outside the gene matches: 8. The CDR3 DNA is TGCGCCAGCAGCCAAGCACCAAAGGGGGCCAGGGAGCTGTTTTTT. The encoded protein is CASSQAPKGARELFF.

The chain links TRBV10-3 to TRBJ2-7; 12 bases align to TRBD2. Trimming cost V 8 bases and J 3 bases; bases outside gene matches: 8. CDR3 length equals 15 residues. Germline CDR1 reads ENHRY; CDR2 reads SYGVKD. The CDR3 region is CAIGPTSGSRYEQYF. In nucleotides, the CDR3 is TGTGCCATCGGCCCGACTAGCGGGAGCCGCTACGAGCAGTACTTC.

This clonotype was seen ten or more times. CDR3 in amino acids: CASSLGDREGTDTQYF. The CDR3 nucleotides are TGTGCCAGCAGCTTAGGCGACAGGGAGGGCACAGATACGCAGTATTTT. J is TRBJ2-3 and V is TRBV7-8, with a tentative D call TRBD1 (7 bases). CDR1 SGHVS and CDR2 FQNEAQ come from the germline V gene. The CDR3 consists of 16 residues. Trimming removed 1 base from V and 1 base from J, with 12 bases in between.

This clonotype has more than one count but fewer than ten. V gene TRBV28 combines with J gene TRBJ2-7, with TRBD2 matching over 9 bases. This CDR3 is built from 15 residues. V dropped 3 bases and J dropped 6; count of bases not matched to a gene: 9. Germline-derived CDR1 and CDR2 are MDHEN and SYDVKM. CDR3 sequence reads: CASSLSSREGFEQYF. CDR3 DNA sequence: TGTGCCAGCAGTTTGAGTTCGCGGGAGGGCTTCGAGCAGTACTTC.

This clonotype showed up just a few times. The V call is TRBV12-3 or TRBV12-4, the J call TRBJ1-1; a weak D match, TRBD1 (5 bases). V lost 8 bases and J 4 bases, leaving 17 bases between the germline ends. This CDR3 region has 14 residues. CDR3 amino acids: CASGHQGEGTEAFF. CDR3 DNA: TGTGCCAGCGGACACCAGGGTGAGGGCACTGAAGCTTTCTTT.

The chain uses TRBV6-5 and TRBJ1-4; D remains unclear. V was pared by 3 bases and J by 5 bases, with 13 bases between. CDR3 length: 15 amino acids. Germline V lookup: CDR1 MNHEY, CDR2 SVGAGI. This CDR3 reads CASSYLVGQNEKLFF. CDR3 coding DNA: TGTGCCAGCAGTTATCTTGTCGGGCAGAATGAAAAACTGTTTTTT.

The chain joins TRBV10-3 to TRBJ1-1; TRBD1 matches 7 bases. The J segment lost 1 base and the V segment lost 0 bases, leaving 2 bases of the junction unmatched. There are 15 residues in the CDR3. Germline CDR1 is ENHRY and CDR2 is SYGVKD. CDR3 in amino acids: CAISESTGPNTEAFF. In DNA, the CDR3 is TGTGCCATCAGTGAGTCGACAGGGCCGAACACTGAAGCTTTCTTT.

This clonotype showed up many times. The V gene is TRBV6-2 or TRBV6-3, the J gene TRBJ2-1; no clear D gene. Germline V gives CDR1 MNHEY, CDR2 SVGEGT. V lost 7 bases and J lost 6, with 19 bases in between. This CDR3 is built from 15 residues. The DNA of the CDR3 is TGTGCCAGCACCAACTTACACAGAATACCCAATGAGCAGTTCTTC. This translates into CASTNLHRIPNEQFF.

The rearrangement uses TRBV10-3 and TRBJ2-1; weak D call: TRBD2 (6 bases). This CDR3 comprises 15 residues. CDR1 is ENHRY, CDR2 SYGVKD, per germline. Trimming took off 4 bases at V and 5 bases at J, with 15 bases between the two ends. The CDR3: CAISAGQGLDNEQFF. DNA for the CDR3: TGTGCCATCAGTGCAGGCCAGGGACTTGACAATGAGCAGTTCTTC.

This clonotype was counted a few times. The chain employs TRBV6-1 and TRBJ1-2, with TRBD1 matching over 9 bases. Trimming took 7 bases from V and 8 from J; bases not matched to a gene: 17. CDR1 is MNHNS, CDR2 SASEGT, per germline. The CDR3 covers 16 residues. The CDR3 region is CASNNPPKHRGLGYTF. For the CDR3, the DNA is TGTGCCAGCAACAACCCACCGAAACACAGGGGGCTGGGCTACACCTTC.

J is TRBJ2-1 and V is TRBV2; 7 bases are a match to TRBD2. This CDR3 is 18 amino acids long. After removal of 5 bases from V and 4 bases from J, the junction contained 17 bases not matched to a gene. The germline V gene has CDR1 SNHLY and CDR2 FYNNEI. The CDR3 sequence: CASSPSWGAGKVYNEQFF. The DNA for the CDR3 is TGTGCCAGCAGTCCCTCCTGGGGAGCGGGGAAAGTATACAATGAGCAGTTCTTC.